This T cell receptor beta chain is from a study of T cells in Graves' hyperthyroidism and ophthalmopathy. The TCR beta CDR3 regions underwent amplification using RNA transcripts as the source. HTBI primers were employed in a first-round RT-PCR of the TCR CDR3. TCRdb re-analysed the multiplex PCR reads in MiXCR, keeping a single row per CDR3 protein. This table has under 300,000 distinct CDR3 sequences, 20% to 30% appearing once. CDR3 length equals 13 residues. CDR1 and CDR2 from the germline V gene are SEHNR and FQNEAQ (reference sequence). Trimming removed 5 bases from V and 5 bases from J, with 12 bases in between.

The chain is built from TRBV7-9 and TRBJ1-1; D is undetermined. This receptor was identified in a man in his forties with Graves' hyperthyroidism that later progressed to Graves' ophthalmopathy. Sequencing input: blood. The CDR3 is CASSGPISTEAFF. The CDR3 nucleotides are TGTGCCAGCAGCGGACCAATTTCTACTGAAGCTTTCTTT. The entire variable domain, with the rest obtained from reference TRBV7-9 and TRBJ1-1, is as follows: DTGVSQNPRHKITKRGQNVTFRCDPISEHNRLYWYRQTLGQGPEFLTYFQNEAQLEKSRLLSDRFSAERPKGSFSTLEIQRTEQGDSAMYLCASSGPISTEAFFGQGTRLTVV.